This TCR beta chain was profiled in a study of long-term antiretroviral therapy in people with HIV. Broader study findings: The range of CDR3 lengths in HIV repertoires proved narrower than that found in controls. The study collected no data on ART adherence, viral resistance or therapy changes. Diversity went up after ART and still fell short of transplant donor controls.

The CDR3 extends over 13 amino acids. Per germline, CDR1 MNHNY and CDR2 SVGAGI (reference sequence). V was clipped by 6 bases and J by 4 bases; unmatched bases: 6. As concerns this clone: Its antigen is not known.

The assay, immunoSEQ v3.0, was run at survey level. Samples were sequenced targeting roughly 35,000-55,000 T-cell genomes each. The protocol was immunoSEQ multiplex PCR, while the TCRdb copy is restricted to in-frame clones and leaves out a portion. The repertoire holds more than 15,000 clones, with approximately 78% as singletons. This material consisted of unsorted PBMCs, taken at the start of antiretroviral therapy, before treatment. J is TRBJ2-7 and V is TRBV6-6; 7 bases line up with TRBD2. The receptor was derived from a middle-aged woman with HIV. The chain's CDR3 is CASRGSGLYEQYF. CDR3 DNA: TGTGCCAGCAGGGGTAGCGGGCTGTACGAGCAGTACTTC.